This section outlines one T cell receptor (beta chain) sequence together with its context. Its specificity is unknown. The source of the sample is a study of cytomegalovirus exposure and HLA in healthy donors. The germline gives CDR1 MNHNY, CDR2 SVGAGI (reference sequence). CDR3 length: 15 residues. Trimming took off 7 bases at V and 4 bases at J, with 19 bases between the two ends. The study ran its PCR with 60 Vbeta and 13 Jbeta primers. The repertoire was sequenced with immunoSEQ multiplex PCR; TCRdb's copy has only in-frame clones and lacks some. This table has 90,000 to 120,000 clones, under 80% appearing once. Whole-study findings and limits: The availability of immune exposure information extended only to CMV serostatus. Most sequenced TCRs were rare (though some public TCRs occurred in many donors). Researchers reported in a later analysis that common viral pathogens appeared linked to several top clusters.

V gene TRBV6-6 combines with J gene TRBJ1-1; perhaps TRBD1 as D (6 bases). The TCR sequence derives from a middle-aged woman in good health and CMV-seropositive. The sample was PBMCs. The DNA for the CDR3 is TGTGCCAGCAACCGGGGGGCAGGGGTTGTCACTGAAGCTTTCTTT. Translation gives CASNRGAGVVTEAFF.